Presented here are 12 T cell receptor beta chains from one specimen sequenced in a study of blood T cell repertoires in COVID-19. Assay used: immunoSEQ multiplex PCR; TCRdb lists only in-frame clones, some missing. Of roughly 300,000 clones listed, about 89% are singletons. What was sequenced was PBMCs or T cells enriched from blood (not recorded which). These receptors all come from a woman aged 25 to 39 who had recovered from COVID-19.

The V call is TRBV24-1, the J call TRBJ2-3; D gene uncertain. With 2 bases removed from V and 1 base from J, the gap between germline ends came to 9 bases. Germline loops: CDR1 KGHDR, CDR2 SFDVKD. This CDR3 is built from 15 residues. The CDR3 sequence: CATSDSRRGTDTQYF. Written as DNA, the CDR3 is TGTGCCACCAGTGATTCTCGCCGGGGCACAGATACGCAGTATTTT.

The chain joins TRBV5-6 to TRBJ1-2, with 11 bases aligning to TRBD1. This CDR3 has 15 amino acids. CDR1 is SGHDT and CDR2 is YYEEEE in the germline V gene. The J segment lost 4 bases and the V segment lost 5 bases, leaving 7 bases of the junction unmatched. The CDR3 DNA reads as TGTGCCAGCAGGGTGGACAGGGGGCCTTCCTATGGCTACACCTTC. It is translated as CASRVDRGPSYGYTF.

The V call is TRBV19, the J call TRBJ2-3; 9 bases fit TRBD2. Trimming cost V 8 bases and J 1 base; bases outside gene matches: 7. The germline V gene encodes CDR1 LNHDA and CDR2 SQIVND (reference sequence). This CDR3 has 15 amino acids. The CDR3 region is CASEASGVGTDTQYF. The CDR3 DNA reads TGTGCCAGTGAAGCTAGCGGGGTGGGCACAGATACGCAGTATTTT.

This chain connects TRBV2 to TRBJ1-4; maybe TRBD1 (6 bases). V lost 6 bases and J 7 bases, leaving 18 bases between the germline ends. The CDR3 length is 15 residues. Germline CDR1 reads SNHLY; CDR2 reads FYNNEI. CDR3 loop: CASSLGPRGVEKLFF. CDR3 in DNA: TGTGCCAGCAGCCTAGGCCCCAGGGGAGTTGAAAAACTGTTTTTT.

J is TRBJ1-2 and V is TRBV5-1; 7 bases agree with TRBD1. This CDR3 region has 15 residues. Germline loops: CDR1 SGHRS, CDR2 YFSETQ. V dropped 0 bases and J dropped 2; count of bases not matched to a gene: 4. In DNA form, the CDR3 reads TGCGCCAGCAGCTTGGCACAGGGGACAAACTATGGCTACACCTTC. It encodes CASSLAQGTNYGYTF.

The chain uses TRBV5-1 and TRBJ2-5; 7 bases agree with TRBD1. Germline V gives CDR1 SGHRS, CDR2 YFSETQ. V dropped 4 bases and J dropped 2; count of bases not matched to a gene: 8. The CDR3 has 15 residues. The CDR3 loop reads CASSPGTAIQETQYF. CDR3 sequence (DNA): TGCGCCAGCAGCCCCGGGACAGCAATACAAGAGACCCAGTACTTC. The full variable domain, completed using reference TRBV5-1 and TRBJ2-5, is KAGVTQTPRYLIKTRGQQVTLSCSPISGHRSVSWYQQTPGQGLQFLFEYFSETQRNKGNFPGRFSGRQFSNSRSEMNVSTLELGDSALYLCASSPGTAIQETQYFGPGTRLLVL.

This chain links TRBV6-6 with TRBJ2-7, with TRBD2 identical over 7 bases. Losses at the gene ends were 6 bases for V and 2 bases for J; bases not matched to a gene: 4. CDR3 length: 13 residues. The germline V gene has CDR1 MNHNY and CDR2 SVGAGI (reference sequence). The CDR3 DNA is TGTGCCAGCAGCAAGGGGACTACCTACGAGCAGTACTTC. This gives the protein CASSKGTTYEQYF.

The CDR3 here is CASRQPGHPALTQYF. The DNA for the CDR3 is TGTGCCAGCCGACAACCAGGCCATCCCGCCCTCACGCAGTATTTT. The genes are TRBV18 and TRBJ2-3, with D unresolved. The CDR3 runs to 15 residues. Trimming took off 8 bases at V and 9 bases at J, with 24 bases between the two ends. Germline V gene sequence: CDR1 KGHSH, CDR2 LQKENI.

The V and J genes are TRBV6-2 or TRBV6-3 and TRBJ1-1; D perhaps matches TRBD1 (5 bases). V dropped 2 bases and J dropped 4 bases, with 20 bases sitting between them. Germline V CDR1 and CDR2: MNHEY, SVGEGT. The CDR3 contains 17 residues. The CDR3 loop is CASSYPLTRDGGTEAFF. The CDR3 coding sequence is TGTGCCAGCAGTTACCCCCTTACGCGGGACGGAGGCACTGAAGCTTTCTTT.

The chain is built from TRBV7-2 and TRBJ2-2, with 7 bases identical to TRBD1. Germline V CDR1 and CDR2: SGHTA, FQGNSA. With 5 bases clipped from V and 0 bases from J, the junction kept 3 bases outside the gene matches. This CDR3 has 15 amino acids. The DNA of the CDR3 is TGTGCCAGCAGCCCGAGGGGGCCGAACACCGGGGAGCTGTTTTTT. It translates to CASSPRGPNTGELFF.

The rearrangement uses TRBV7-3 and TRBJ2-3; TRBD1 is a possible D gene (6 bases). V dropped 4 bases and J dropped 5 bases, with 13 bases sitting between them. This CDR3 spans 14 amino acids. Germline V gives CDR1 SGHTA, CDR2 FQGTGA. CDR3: CASSSLGGIDTQYF. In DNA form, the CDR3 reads TGTGCCAGCAGCTCCCTAGGGGGAATAGATACGCAGTATTTT.

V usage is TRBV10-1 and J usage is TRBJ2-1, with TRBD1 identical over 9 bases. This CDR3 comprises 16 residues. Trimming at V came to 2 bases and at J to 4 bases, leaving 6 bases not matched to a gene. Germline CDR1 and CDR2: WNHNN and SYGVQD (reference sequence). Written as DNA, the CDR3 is TGCGCCAGCAGTGAGCCCGGGACAGGGAAATACAATGAGCAGTTCTTC. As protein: CASSEPGTGKYNEQFF.